The next 28 T cell receptor beta chains were all read from a single sample in a study of T-cell reconstitution after alpha-beta-depleted transplantation in children. The TCRbeta library was prepared with unique molecular identifiers. Each CDR3 protein gets one entry after TCRdb re-called the PCR reads with MiXCR. The sample lists around 580,000 distinct CDR3 sequences, roughly 30% occurring once. Sequencing used PBMCs, obtained before TCRalphabeta/CD19-depleted stem cell transplant. These receptors originate from a boy younger than two with Wiskott-Aldrich syndrome, due to receive a stem cell transplant.

This clonotype was seen a handful of times. This chain joins TRBV30 and TRBJ2-1; no clear D. V gave up 2 bases and J gave up 0 bases, with 11 bases separating them. Germline V lookup: CDR1 GTSNPN, CDR2 SVGIG (reference sequence). CDR3 length equals 15 residues. Written as DNA, the CDR3 is TGTGCCTGGAGTCCCTTTATGAGCTCCTACAATGAGCAGTTCTTC. Translated: CAWSPFMSSYNEQFF.

V usage is TRBV4-2 and J usage is TRBJ2-1; 7 nucleotides line up with TRBD2. This CDR3 comprises 13 residues. The V and J ends lost 4 bases and 8 bases, in that order; junction bases with no gene match: 5. Germline CDR1 LGHNA, CDR2 YNFKEQ. CDR3 sequence (DNA): TGTGCCAGCAGCCCCCCGGCGGGAGATGAGCAGTTCTTC. Amino acid sequence: CASSPPAGDEQFF.

Only a few counts were recorded for this clonotype. The CDR3, as DNA: TGCGCCAGCAGCGCAAGGTGGGCTGTCGATGAGCAGTTCTTC. Its protein product is CASSARWAVDEQFF. This sequence joins TRBV5-1 and TRBJ2-1, with D unclear. V was cut by 4 bases and J by 8 bases, with 16 bases left in between. The CDR3 is 14 amino acids. Germline-derived CDR1 and CDR2 are SGHRS and YFSETQ. The entire variable domain, with the rest obtained from reference TRBV5-1 and TRBJ2-1, is as follows: KAGVTQTPRYLIKTRGQQVTLSCSPISGHRSVSWYQQTPGQGLQFLFEYFSETQRNKGNFPGRFSGRQFSNSRSEMNVSTLELGDSALYLCASSARWAVDEQFFGPGTRLTVL.

This sequence joins TRBV5-1 and TRBJ2-7, with D unclear. The CDR3 loop spans 14 amino acids. Germline V gene lookup returns CDR1 SGHRS and CDR2 YFSETQ. Trimming left V 2 bases short and J 3 bases short, with 12 bases between. The CDR3 here is CASSLEPTYYEQYF. CDR3 nucleotide sequence: TGCGCCAGCAGCTTAGAACCCACATACTACGAGCAGTACTTC.

This clonotype has more than one count but fewer than ten. The chain carries TRBV30 and TRBJ1-1; 10 bases align to TRBD1. The CDR3 has 12 amino acids. J gave up 8 bases and V 3 bases, and 3 bases lay outside the gene matches. Germline V gives CDR1 GTSNPN, CDR2 SVGIG (reference sequence). The CDR3 region is CAWRGQGREAFF. The CDR3 nucleotides read TGTGCCTGGAGGGGACAGGGGCGAGAAGCTTTCTTT.

The chain recombines TRBV12-3 or TRBV12-4 with TRBJ2-1; 7 bases agree with TRBD2. Trimming took 4 bases from V and 3 from J; bases not matched to a gene: 12. The CDR3 covers 17 residues. The CDR3 region has the DNA TGTGCCAGCAGTTGGGGACTGGCGGGAGTTAACTACAATGAGCAGTTCTTC. This sequence encodes CASSWGLAGVNYNEQFF.

V and J are TRBV12-3 or TRBV12-4 and TRBJ2-7, with 7 nucleotides matching TRBD1. The V gene end was trimmed by 8 bases and the J gene end by 3 bases; junction bases not matched to a gene: 10. This CDR3 contains 14 residues. CDR3 DNA: TGTGCCAGCTACTTTGGGGACAGTGACTACGAGCAGTACTTC. Encoded protein: CASYFGDSDYEQYF.

The chain uses TRBV12-3 or TRBV12-4 and TRBJ2-7; 13 bases are shared with TRBD2. V was pared by 3 bases and J by 6 bases, with 2 bases of the junction left unmatched. CDR3 length equals 14 residues. The chain's CDR3 is CASSLGTSGTEQYF. The CDR3 DNA reads as TGTGCCAGCAGTTTGGGGACTAGCGGGACCGAGCAGTACTTC.

There are a few counts of this clonotype. The chain joins TRBV5-1 to TRBJ1-4; a possible D gene is TRBD1 (6 bases). V was cut by 0 bases and J by 3 bases, with 9 bases left in between. Germline lookup yields CDR1 SGHRS and CDR2 YFSETQ. The CDR3 spans 15 residues. The CDR3 bases are TGCGCCAGCAGCTTGGCTGGGGGCGCTAATGAAAAACTGTTTTTT. Translated, it gives CASSLAGGANEKLFF.

The V call is TRBV29-1, the J call TRBJ2-5; 11 nucleotides match TRBD2. The CDR3 has 13 residues. Germline V CDR1 and CDR2: SQVTM, ANQGSEA. V trimming: 7 bases; J trimming: 7 bases; junction bases outside the gene matches: 8. The CDR3 DNA is TGCAGCGGCCGACTAGCGGGGTCGGGGACCCAGTACTTC. Residues: CSGRLAGSGTQYF.

The chain carries TRBV12-3 or TRBV12-4 and TRBJ1-6, with D possibly being TRBD1 (5 bases). The germline V and J ends were trimmed by 3 bases and 10 bases, with 13 bases remaining between them. CDR3 length: 14 residues. CDR3 nucleotide sequence: TGTGCCAGCAGTTTGGCAGGGTTCGGGTCACCCCTCCACTTT. It yields the protein CASSLAGFGSPLHF.

This clonotype was picked up one time. V usage is TRBV12-3 or TRBV12-4 and J usage is TRBJ2-3, with 7 bases matching TRBD2. The CDR3 totals 15 residues. The V segment lost 2 bases and the J segment 4 bases; nucleotides outside the gene matches: 6. CDR3 nucleotide sequence: TGTGCCAGCAGTTTAAGCGGGATGGCTGCAGATACGCAGTATTTT. This translates into CASSLSGMAADTQYF.

The J gene is TRBJ2-3, the V gene TRBV6-2 or TRBV6-3; tentatively, D is TRBD2 (5 bases). Looked up from germline, CDR1 is MNHEY and CDR2 is SVGEGT. The CDR3 consists of 14 residues. Trimming pared 7 bases from V and 4 bases from J, leaving 15 bases between. The CDR3 sequence: CASNRKGRADTQYF. The CDR3, as DNA: TGTGCCAGCAACCGGAAAGGGCGGGCAGATACGCAGTATTTT.

At least ten counts were recorded for this clonotype. J is TRBJ2-3 and V is TRBV20-1; 14 bases map to TRBD2. Per germline, CDR1 DFQATT and CDR2 SNEGSKA (reference sequence). The CDR3 length is 17 residues. Trimming removed 6 bases from V and 4 bases from J; junction bases left unmatched: 12. This CDR3 is CSATGLAGAPVADTQYF. In DNA form, the CDR3 reads TGCAGTGCGACGGGACTAGCGGGAGCCCCGGTGGCAGATACGCAGTATTTT.

The chain couples TRBV15 to TRBJ2-1, with a possible D match to TRBD2 (6 bases). The germline V gene encodes CDR1 LNHNV and CDR2 YYDKDF (reference sequence). This CDR3 comprises 15 residues. The V end lost 1 base, the J end lost 4 bases, and 11 bases lay between the germline ends. The CDR3 spells CATSRAAGRYNEQFF. Here the CDR3 DNA reads TGTGCCACCAGCAGAGCGGCGGGAAGATACAATGAGCAGTTCTTC.

The chain couples TRBV24-1 to TRBJ2-5; tentative D call: TRBD1 (6 bases). The V and J ends lost 7 bases and 5 bases respectively, with 25 bases between them. The CDR3 has 17 residues. Germline CDR1 KGHDR, CDR2 SFDVKD. CDR3: CATRRNRELTLGETQYF. The CDR3 coding sequence is TGTGCCACCAGGAGAAACAGGGAACTAACCCTCGGGGAGACCCAGTACTTC.

The rearrangement uses TRBV27 and TRBJ2-1, with TRBD2 matching 7 bases. This CDR3 is 17 amino acids long. Germline lookup yields CDR1 MNHEY and CDR2 SMNVEV (reference sequence). V lost 9 bases and J lost 6; bases outside the gene matches: 20. This CDR3 is CASLRFGGGPSSNEQFF. CDR3 coding DNA: TGTGCCAGTCTCCGTTTTGGGGGAGGGCCGAGTAGCAATGAGCAGTTCTTC.

This clonotype appeared a few times. V and J are TRBV12-3 or TRBV12-4 and TRBJ2-1, with 14 nucleotides matching TRBD2. J lost 10 bases, V lost 5 bases, and 4 bases had no gene match. This CDR3 comprises 14 residues. The CDR3: CASSGLAGGVEQFF. In nucleotides, the CDR3 is TGTGCCAGCAGTGGACTAGCGGGAGGAGTGGAGCAGTTCTTC.

The V gene is TRBV7-2, the J gene TRBJ2-1, with a tentative D call TRBD2 (6 bases). The CDR3 totals 13 residues. Trimming removed 11 bases from V and 5 bases from J, with 16 bases in between. Germline lookup yields CDR1 SGHTA and CDR2 FQGNSA. The CDR3 reads CAGGLGYHNEQFF. The CDR3 DNA sequence: TGTGCCGGAGGGTTAGGGTACCACAATGAGCAGTTCTTC.

This clonotype was seen only a few times. The V gene is TRBV19, the J gene TRBJ2-7; D is possibly TRBD1 or TRBD2 (5 bases each). Germline CDR1 reads LNHDA; CDR2 reads SQIVND (reference sequence). Trimming cost V 3 bases and J 5 bases, with 14 bases left between them. The CDR3 is 14 amino acids. The CDR3 DNA reads TGTGCCAGTAGTATCCGGGACGGTATGGACGAGCAGTACTTC. Amino acids: CASSIRDGMDEQYF.

This clonotype was found a few times. J is TRBJ2-2 and V is TRBV20-1; TRBD2 matches 14 bases. V trimming: 6 bases; J trimming: 4 bases; junction bases outside the gene matches: 4. The CDR3 has 15 amino acids. The germline V gene has CDR1 DFQATT and CDR2 SNEGSKA (reference sequence). This chain's CDR3 is CSARTSGRITGELFF. For the CDR3, the DNA is TGCAGTGCCCGGACTAGCGGGAGGATCACCGGGGAGCTGTTTTTT.

The CDR3 region is CASSQATTKETQYF. The CDR3 DNA reads as TGTGCCAGCAGCCAGGCGACTACTAAAGAGACCCAGTACTTC. The genes are TRBV4-2 and TRBJ2-5, with D perhaps TRBD2 (5 bases). Trimming took off 3 bases at V and 3 bases at J, with 11 bases between the two ends. Germline CDR1 and CDR2: LGHNA and YNFKEQ. This CDR3 contains 14 residues.

The V gene is TRBV5-5, the J gene TRBJ1-1; a weak D match, TRBD1 (6 bases). This CDR3 is 14 amino acids long. V lost 1 base and J 3 bases, leaving 10 bases between the germline ends. The germline gives CDR1 SGHKS, CDR2 YYEKEE (reference sequence). The CDR3, as DNA: TGTGCCAGCAGCTTGCGGGGGGCGGACACTGAAGCTTTCTTT. Translation gives CASSLRGADTEAFF.

The V and J genes are TRBV2 and TRBJ2-7, with a weak D call TRBD1 (5 bases). Per the germline V gene, CDR1 is SNHLY and CDR2 is FYNNEI. Trimming stripped 6 bases from V and 0 bases from J, with 9 bases between. The CDR3 has 13 amino acids. The CDR3 region is CASRDTASYEQYF. The CDR3 nucleotides read TGTGCCAGCAGGGACACCGCCTCCTACGAGCAGTACTTC. Full variable domain (remainder filled in from reference TRBV2 and TRBJ2-7): EPEVTQTPSHQVTQMGQEVILRCVPISNHLYFYWYRQILGQKVEFLVSFYNNEISEKSEIFDDQFSVERPDGSNFTLKIRSTKLEDSAMYFCASRDTASYEQYFGPGTRLTVT.

There are a few counts of this clonotype. This chain links TRBV28 with TRBJ2-5, with 9 bases identical to TRBD2. From germline, CDR1 is MDHEN and CDR2 SYDVKM. J lost 7 bases, V lost 6 bases, and 9 bases had no gene match. The CDR3 length is 14 residues. CDR3: CASRYTARGGTQYF. DNA for the CDR3: TGTGCCAGCAGGTACACAGCGCGGGGGGGGACCCAGTACTTC.

The rearrangement links TRBV5-1 to TRBJ2-3; D is possibly TRBD2 (7 bases). V was pared by 0 bases and J by 5 bases, with 10 bases between. Looked up from germline, CDR1 is SGHRS and CDR2 is YFSETQ. The CDR3 runs to 14 residues. CDR3 amino acids: CASSLDGGQDTQYF. The CDR3 DNA reads TGCGCCAGCAGCTTGGACGGGGGGCAAGATACGCAGTATTTT.

Only a few counts were recorded for this clonotype. The rearrangement joins TRBV4-1 to TRBJ2-3, with 9 nucleotides matching TRBD2. Trimming removed 0 bases from V and 2 bases from J; junction bases left unmatched: 6. This CDR3 has 17 amino acids. Germline V gene sequence: CDR1 MGHRA, CDR2 YSYEKL. CDR3 in DNA: TGCGCCAGCAGCCAAGATCACCAGCGGGAGGACACAGATACGCAGTATTTT. This gives the protein CASSQDHQREDTDTQYF.

The V gene is TRBV7-2, the J gene TRBJ2-5; 11 bases align to TRBD2. This CDR3 is 16 amino acids long. Trimming took 2 bases from V and 1 from J; bases not matched to a gene: 3. Germline V gene sequence: CDR1 SGHTA, CDR2 FQGNSA. The CDR3 DNA reads TGTGCCAGCAGCTTAACGGGACTAGCGGTCCAAGAGACCCAGTACTTC. It encodes CASSLTGLAVQETQYF.